This TCR beta chain was captured by sequencing in a study of response to subunit inactivated influenza vaccine. Using its own MiXCR run on the RT-PCR reads, TCRdb lists one record per CDR3 protein. Among around 480,000 distinct CDR3 sequences listed, roughly 9.8% were seen once. V shed 3 bases and J shed 6 bases, with 14 bases lying between them. Germline V gene sequence: CDR1 SGHAT, CDR2 FQNNGV. There are 14 residues in the CDR3. Regarding the study as a whole: The authors proposed limited new T cell recruitment per seasonal influenza vaccination.

On this clonotype: Its matching antigen is unknown.

Specimen: PBMCs from blood, collected 45 days after vaccination. The V and J genes are TRBV11-2 and TRBJ2-5; D might be TRBD2 (7 bases). This receptor was taken from a man in his forties or fifties who received an inactivated influenza vaccine. CDR3 nucleotide sequence: TGTGCCAGCAGCTTTGGAGGGGGGGCGCAGACCCAGTACTTC. This sequence encodes CASSFGGGAQTQYF.